The 18 T cell receptor beta chains below come from one sample, sequenced in a study of control samples from healthy donors and cancer patients (dated by TCRdb to about 2020). Receptor amplification or capture employed the immunoSEQ multiplex PCR assay. The table comes from immuneACCESS by way of TCRdb, which keeps in-frame sequences with V and J called. Part of the clones is missing from these tables; in studies checked, under half for an unresolved V gene and the rest for unknown reasons. This sample is represented by 24,000 or so clones; around 85% of them were singletons. The ten largest clones capture about 38% of the sample. The source material was PBMCs. These receptors were collected from a man in his 60s with head and neck cancer.

The gene calls are TRBV4-2 and TRBJ1-6; the match to TRBD1 covers 11 bases. The CDR3 loop spans 16 amino acids. Germline V gene data show CDR1 as LGHNA and CDR2 as YNFKEQ. V was clipped by 2 bases and J by 6 bases; unmatched bases: 3. The CDR3: CASSQPGQGGNSPLHF. CDR3 DNA: TGTGCCAGCAGCCAACCGGGACAGGGGGGTAATTCACCCCTCCACTTT.

The gene calls are TRBV7-9 and TRBJ2-1; D not resolved. Germline-derived CDR1 and CDR2 are SEHNR and FQNEAQ (reference sequence). Trimming removed 3 bases from V and 12 bases from J, with 9 bases in between. CDR3 length: 11 residues. The CDR3 coding sequence is TGTGCCAGCAGCTTCAACGTGGGGCAGTTCTTC. Translation: CASSFNVGQFF.

V is TRBV4-1 and J is TRBJ2-1; no clear D. The CDR3 is 16 amino acids. CDR1 MGHRA and CDR2 YSYEKL come from the germline V gene. V gave up 0 bases and J gave up 0 bases, with 9 bases separating them. The CDR3 is CASSQDQLYSYNEQFF. The DNA for the CDR3 is TGCGCCAGCAGCCAAGATCAACTATACTCCTACAATGAGCAGTTCTTC.

J is TRBJ2-3 and V is TRBV30, with 7 positions matching TRBD2. The CDR3 is made up of 14 amino acids. The germline CDR1 and CDR2 sequences are GTSNPN and SVGIG (reference sequence). V lost 3 bases to trimming and J lost 5 bases; unmatched junction nucleotides: 8. The CDR3 bases are TGTGCCTGGAGCCTCGGGGTAGCGGGAGATACGCAGTATTTT. Protein: CAWSLGVAGDTQYF.

V is TRBV2 and J is TRBJ1-5, with unresolved D. The ends were cut back, 9 bases at V and 9 bases at J, with 21 bases in the middle. CDR1 is SNHLY, CDR2 FYNNEI, per germline. The CDR3 covers 14 residues. The CDR3, as DNA: TGTGCCAGTGCGACCGGGCTCAACGGTGGGCCCCAGCATTTT. It encodes CASATGLNGGPQHF.

The chain combines TRBV19 with TRBJ2-1; TRBD2 matches 13 bases. The V gene's germline CDR1 is LNHDA and CDR2 SQIVND (reference sequence). V shed 3 bases, J shed 4 bases, and the junction held 0 bases outside the gene matches. The CDR3 spans 15 residues. CDR3 nucleotide sequence: TGTGCCAGTAGTATGACTAGCGGGGGGTACAATGAGCAGTTCTTC. As protein: CASSMTSGGYNEQFF.

This chain connects TRBV2 to TRBJ1-5; TRBD1 matches at 7 bases. The CDR3 extends over 14 amino acids. The ends lost 3 bases at V and 3 bases at J; junction bases unmatched: 2. The germline V gene encodes CDR1 SNHLY and CDR2 FYNNEI. The CDR3 DNA is TGTGCCAGCAGTGAGACAGGGTTCAATCAGCCCCAGCATTTT. This codes for CASSETGFNQPQHF.

The chain recombines TRBV5-6 with TRBJ2-7; D tentatively fits TRBD1 or TRBD2 (5 bases each). The CDR3 totals 12 residues. Germline V gene data show CDR1 as SGHDT and CDR2 as YYEEEE. V was pared by 4 bases and J by 3 bases, with 8 bases between. The CDR3 spells CASSLGDYEQYV. The DNA of the CDR3 is TGTGCCAGCAGCCTGGGGGACTACGAGCAGTACGTC.

The chain is built from TRBV12-3 or TRBV12-4 and TRBJ1-1, with TRBD1 matching 9 bases. The CDR3 length is 12 residues. V was clipped by 10 bases and J by 11 bases; unmatched bases: 11. The CDR3 loop is CAITGDRVVAFF. CDR3 DNA sequence: TGTGCCATCACTGGGGACAGGGTTGTTGCTTTCTTT.

V gene TRBV29-1 combines with J gene TRBJ1-1; 7 bases are shared with TRBD1. In germline, CDR1 is SQVTM, CDR2 ANQGSEA. This CDR3 has 14 amino acids. V trimming: 7 bases; J trimming: 2 bases; junction bases outside the gene matches: 10. CDR3 coding DNA: TGCAGCGCACGACAGGGTACAATTAACACTGAAGCTTTCTTT. The encoded protein is CSARQGTINTEAFF.

The V and J genes are TRBV29-1 and TRBJ1-3, with no clear D. CDR3 length: 10 amino acids. In germline, CDR1 is SQVTM, CDR2 ANQGSEA. V was trimmed by 4 bases and J by 8 bases, leaving 6 bases between them. The CDR3 bases are TGCAGCGTTGCCCAGGACACCATATATTTT. Translated: CSVAQDTIYF.

V is TRBV9 and J is TRBJ2-5, with D perhaps matching TRBD1 or TRBD2 (5 bases each). V shed 4 bases and J shed 1 base, with 17 bases lying between them. Germline CDR1 is SGDLS and CDR2 is YYNGEE. The CDR3 sequence is 16 residues long. The CDR3 region has the DNA TGTGCCAGCAGCCCCAGTGAGGGGCCAACCCAAGAGACCCAGTACTTC. Its protein product is CASSPSEGPTQETQYF.

V usage is TRBV5-1 and J usage is TRBJ2-3; 11 positions match TRBD1. Germline V CDR1 and CDR2: SGHRS, YFSETQ. With V trimmed by 0 bases and J by 5 bases, 2 bases remained unmatched. The CDR3 runs to 15 residues. The chain's CDR3 is CASSLAGTGGDTQYF. The CDR3 region has the DNA TGCGCCAGCAGCTTGGCCGGGACAGGGGGAGATACGCAGTATTTT.

The V gene is TRBV28, the J gene TRBJ2-1; D gene unclear. The CDR3 extends over 13 amino acids. CDR1 MDHEN and CDR2 SYDVKM come from the germline V gene. Trimming removed 8 bases at V and 1 base at J, with 9 bases between. CDR3 sequence reads: CASLTESYNEQFF. The CDR3 DNA is TGTGCCAGCCTGACCGAGTCCTACAATGAGCAGTTCTTC.

The CDR3 region is CASSLEAGADTGELFF. CDR3 bases: TGCGCCAGCAGCTTGGAGGCGGGGGCAGACACCGGGGAGCTGTTTTTT. This rearrangement joins TRBV5-1 to TRBJ2-2, with a possible D match to TRBD2 (7 bases). The V end lost 0 bases, the J end lost 3 bases, and 12 bases lay between the germline ends. Germline V lookup: CDR1 SGHRS, CDR2 YFSETQ. This CDR3 region has 16 residues.

This chain joins TRBV18 and TRBJ2-7, with 10 bases aligning to TRBD1. Germline values: CDR1 KGHSH, CDR2 LQKENI. This CDR3 has 13 residues. The V and J ends lost 3 bases and 5 bases, in that order; junction bases with no gene match: 1. The CDR3 bases are TGTGCCAGCTCACCGGGGACAGGGGACGAGCAGTACTTC. This gives the protein CASSPGTGDEQYF.

This sequence joins TRBV7-9 and TRBJ2-1; 7 nucleotides agree with TRBD2. J lost 9 bases, V lost 0 bases, and 5 bases had no gene match. The CDR3 is 14 residues long. Germline V gene lookup returns CDR1 SEHNR and CDR2 FQNEAQ (reference sequence). The CDR3 loop is CASSLALGEGEQFF. As DNA, the CDR3 is TGTGCCAGCAGCTTAGCGCTCGGGGAGGGTGAGCAGTTCTTC.

This clone has more than one count but fewer than ten. The V call is TRBV5-1, the J call TRBJ1-2; tentatively, D is TRBD1 (5 bases). CDR3 size: 13 residues. V lost 5 bases and J 11 bases, leaving 19 bases between the germline ends. Germline CDR1 reads SGHRS; CDR2 reads YFSETQ. The CDR3 nucleotides are TGCGCCAGCAGTTTTGACCCTTTACAGGTATACACCTTC. Translated, it gives CASSFDPLQVYTF.